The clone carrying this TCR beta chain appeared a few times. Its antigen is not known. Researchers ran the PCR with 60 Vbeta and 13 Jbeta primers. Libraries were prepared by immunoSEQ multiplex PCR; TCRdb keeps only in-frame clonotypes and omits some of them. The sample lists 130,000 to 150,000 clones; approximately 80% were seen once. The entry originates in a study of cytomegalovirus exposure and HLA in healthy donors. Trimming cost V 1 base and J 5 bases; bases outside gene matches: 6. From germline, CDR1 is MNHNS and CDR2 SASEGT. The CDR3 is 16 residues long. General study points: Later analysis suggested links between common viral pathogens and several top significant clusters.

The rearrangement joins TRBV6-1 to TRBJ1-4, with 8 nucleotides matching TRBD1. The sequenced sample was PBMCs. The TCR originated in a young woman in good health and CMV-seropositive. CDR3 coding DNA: TGTGCCAGCAGTGAAGAAAGTGGGACAGGAAATGAAAAACTGTTTTTT. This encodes CASSEESGTGNEKLFF.